What follows are 10 T cell receptor beta chains derived from one specimen sequenced in a study of blood T cell repertoires in COVID-19. Clones were sequenced by immunoSEQ multiplex PCR, and TCRdb holds only the in-frame ones, with some missing. The sample lists 240,000 or so clones, approximately 86% occurring once. The sample consisted of peripheral blood. These receptors originate from a woman in her twenties or thirties who had recovered from COVID-19.

J is TRBJ1-2 and V is TRBV6-2 or TRBV6-3; D not resolved. V was pared by 2 bases and J by 3 bases, with 13 bases between. CDR3 length equals 15 residues. CDR1 is MNHEY, CDR2 SVGEGT, per germline. The DNA of the CDR3 is TGTGCCAGCAGTTACGAAGAAACAGTACACTATGGCTACACCTTC. Its protein product is CASSYEETVHYGYTF.

The CDR3 bases are TGTGCCAGCAGCGTAGGCGGGTACCAAGAGACCCAGTACTTC. Its protein is CASSVGGYQETQYF. The chain joins TRBV9 to TRBJ2-5; a possible D gene is TRBD2 (5 bases). This CDR3 contains 14 residues. V lost 0 bases, J lost 0 bases, and 6 bases lay in between. The germline gives CDR1 SGDLS, CDR2 YYNGEE.

The genes are TRBV9 and TRBJ2-7; 9 nucleotides match TRBD2. CDR3 length: 14 amino acids. CDR1 is SGDLS and CDR2 is YYNGEE in the germline V gene. The V segment lost 0 bases and the J segment 6 bases; nucleotides outside the gene matches: 4. CDR3 amino acids: CASSVGRGGREQYF. The DNA for the CDR3 is TGTGCCAGCAGCGTAGGGCGGGGGGGCCGCGAGCAGTACTTC.

The chain is built from TRBV27 and TRBJ2-1, with 13 bases matching TRBD2. The ends lost 6 bases at V and 0 bases at J; junction bases unmatched: 5. The CDR3 is made up of 17 amino acids. Germline CDR1 reads MNHEY; CDR2 reads SMNVEV (reference sequence). The CDR3: CASRRTSGGYSYNEQFF. As DNA, the CDR3 is TGTGCCAGCAGGCGGACTAGCGGGGGATACTCCTACAATGAGCAGTTCTTC.

This chain links TRBV2 with TRBJ2-3; 12 nucleotides match TRBD2. The J segment lost 5 bases and the V segment lost 4 bases, leaving 7 bases of the junction unmatched. Per germline, CDR1 SNHLY and CDR2 FYNNEI. The CDR3 runs 16 residues. DNA for the CDR3: TGTGCCAGCAGTGGTAGGCCTAGCGGGGGGGTAGATACGCAGTATTTT. Residues: CASSGRPSGGVDTQYF. Complete variable domain (other parts from reference TRBV2 and TRBJ2-3): EPEVTQTPSHQVTQMGQEVILRCVPISNHLYFYWYRQILGQKVEFLVSFYNNEISEKSEIFDDQFSVERPDGSNFTLKIRSTKLEDSAMYFCASSGRPSGGVDTQYFGPGTRLTVL.

The chain joins TRBV2 to TRBJ1-2, with TRBD1 matching over 12 bases. V dropped 6 bases and J dropped 7; count of bases not matched to a gene: 12. The CDR3 covers 16 residues. Germline V gives CDR1 SNHLY, CDR2 FYNNEI. Written as DNA, the CDR3 is TGTGCCAGCAGAGAGACTACGGGACAGGGGGCGGTTGGCTACACCTTC. Translation: CASRETTGQGAVGYTF.

V and J are TRBV2 and TRBJ1-5; a weak D match, TRBD1 (5 bases). Trimming shortened V by 2 bases and J by 4 bases, and 9 bases separated the two germline ends. CDR3 length: 14 amino acids. Germline V gene sequence: CDR1 SNHLY, CDR2 FYNNEI. DNA of the CDR3: TGTGCCAGCAGTGAATACAGGTCAAATCAGCCCCAGCATTTT. Translation gives CASSEYRSNQPQHF.

V gene TRBV12-3 or TRBV12-4 combines with J gene TRBJ2-7, with a possible D match to TRBD1 (6 bases). The V and J ends lost 5 bases and 6 bases respectively, with 8 bases between them. The CDR3 spans 11 residues. DNA of the CDR3: TGTGCCAGCAGTGTCAGGGGCGAGCAGTACTTC. Protein product: CASSVRGEQYF.

The rearrangement joins TRBV12-3 or TRBV12-4 to TRBJ2-1, with a possible D match to TRBD1 (5 bases). CDR3 length equals 13 residues. V gave up 1 base and J gave up 9 bases, with 10 bases separating them. DNA for the CDR3: TGTGCCAGCAGTTTAGAGGCAGGGCTTGAGCAGTTCTTC. It codes for CASSLEAGLEQFF.

This clone appeared once. V and J are TRBV3-1 (or the pseudogene TRBV3-2) and TRBJ1-2; no definite D call. Trimming left V 11 bases short and J 4 bases short, with 23 bases between. The CDR3 is 15 amino acids. The germline V gene encodes CDR1 LGHDT and CDR2 YNNKEL (reference sequence). CDR3 sequence: CAGFSNGGVIYGYTF. The CDR3 DNA reads TGTGCCGGATTTTCAAACGGCGGTGTTATCTATGGCTACACCTTC.